Presented here are 5 T cell receptor beta chains from one specimen sequenced in a study of shared clonotypes between healthy human individuals. Method: immunoSEQ multiplex PCR; TCRdb's copy keeps in-frame clones and lacks some. The data contain some 500,000 clones, approximately 95% of them seen just once; the ten biggest clones take up about 0.06%. Sequencing was carried out using naive CD4+ T cells sorted from blood. Described subset: CD45RA+ positively selected. Every receptor here comes from a woman aged 30 to 39 in good health.

J is TRBJ2-1 and V is TRBV19, with D maybe TRBD2 (6 bases). The germline CDR1 and CDR2 sequences are LNHDA and SQIVND (reference sequence). This CDR3 has 15 amino acids. Trimming stripped 5 bases from V and 5 bases from J, with 16 bases between. CDR3 sequence (DNA): TGTGCCAGTAGTCAAAGGACTACGGGCCACAATGAGCAGTTCTTC. This sequence encodes CASSQRTTGHNEQFF.

The chain recombines TRBV4-2 with TRBJ2-4; the D gene could be TRBD1 or TRBD2 (5 bases each). CDR1 and CDR2 (germline): LGHNA, YNFKEQ. V was clipped by 0 bases and J by 3 bases, with 12 bases between them. There are 16 residues in the CDR3. The CDR3: CASSQDGTVNKNIQYF. The CDR3 bases are TGTGCCAGCAGCCAAGACGGGACGGTGAACAAAAACATTCAGTACTTC.

This clone was recorded only once. V usage is TRBV4-1 and J usage is TRBJ1-2; D not resolved. This CDR3 is 14 amino acids long. V lost 0 bases and J lost 8, with 13 bases in between. Germline CDR1 reads MGHRA; CDR2 reads YSYEKL. Here the CDR3 reads CASSQDRRVQGYTF. For the CDR3, the DNA is TGCGCCAGCAGCCAAGATCGGAGGGTACAAGGCTACACCTTC.

This chain links TRBV14 with TRBJ1-5; D is perhaps TRBD1 (5 bases). CDR3 length: 17 amino acids. V lost 2 bases and J lost 0, with 14 bases in between. Germline CDR1 and CDR2: SGHDN and FVKESK. The CDR3 is CASSQWAGGYSNQPQHF. The DNA of the CDR3 is TGTGCCAGCAGCCAATGGGCGGGGGGTTATAGCAATCAGCCCCAGCATTTT.

The CDR3 region has the DNA TGTGCCAGCAGCCTAGATGCTAGCAATCAGCCCCAGCATTTT. This codes for CASSLDASNQPQHF. The chain recombines TRBV7-2 with TRBJ1-5, with no clear D. CDR1 is SGHTA and CDR2 is FQGNSA in the germline V gene. The CDR3 contains 14 residues. The V and J ends lost 5 bases and 0 bases respectively, with 8 bases between them.